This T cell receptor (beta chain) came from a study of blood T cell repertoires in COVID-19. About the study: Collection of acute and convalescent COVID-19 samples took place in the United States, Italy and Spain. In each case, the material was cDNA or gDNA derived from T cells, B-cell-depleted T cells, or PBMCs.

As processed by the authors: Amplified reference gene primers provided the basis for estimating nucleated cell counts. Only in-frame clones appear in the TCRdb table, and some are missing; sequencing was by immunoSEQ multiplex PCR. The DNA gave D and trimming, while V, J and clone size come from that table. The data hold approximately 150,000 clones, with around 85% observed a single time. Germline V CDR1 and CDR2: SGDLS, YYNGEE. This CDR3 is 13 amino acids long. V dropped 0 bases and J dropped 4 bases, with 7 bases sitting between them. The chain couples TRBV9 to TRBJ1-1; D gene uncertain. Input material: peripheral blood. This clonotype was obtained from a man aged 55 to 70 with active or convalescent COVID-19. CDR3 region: CASSVVGSTEAFF. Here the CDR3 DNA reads TGTGCCAGCAGCGTAGTTGGCAGCACTGAAGCTTTCTTT.